These T cell receptor beta chains were read from a single sample in a study of PD-1 blockade in classical Hodgkin lymphoma. TCRdb's copy holds only in-frame clones and misses some; the assay was immunoSEQ multiplex PCR. The sample lists around 46,000 clones; around 89% were seen once. The specimen was peripheral blood mononuclear cells (PBMCs), collected before the fourth cycle of nivolumab. Receptors originate from a human donor with classical Hodgkin lymphoma. Each CDR3 is given with its conserved first and last residue. D genes are given only for firm matches. The size entry is marked missing in some rows and otherwise reads once, few, many or a size class.

>TRBJ1-5|TRBD1|once|TRBV18
TGTGCCAGCTCACCGAGCCGACAGGGGAGAAGCAATCAGCCCCAGCATTTT
CASSPSRQGRSNQPQHF
>TRBJ2-1|NA|NA|TRBV7-6
TGTGCCAGCGGGATGGGGATGGGGGTTATAAATGAGCAGTTCTTC
CASGMGMGVINEQFF
>TRBJ1-1|NA|NA|TRBV5-6
TGTGCCAGCAGCTTGGAGACACAGGGATGGTTCTCTGAAGCTTTCTTT
CASSLETQGWFSEAFF
>TRBJ1-5|TRBD1|NA|TRBV30
TGTGCCTGGAAAACCCGGGACAGGGGCGTTATGGGCAATCAGCCCCAGCATTTT
CAWKTRDRGVMGNQPQHF
>TRBJ2-5|TRBD2|NA|TRBV4-1
TGCGCCAGCAGCCAGAGGCGGGAGGAGGAGACCCAGTACTTC
CASSQRREEETQYF
>TRBJ1-4|NA|NA|TRBV5-1
TGCGCCAGCAGCTTCTTAGGGGGGAACGGTGAAAAACTGTTTTTT
CASSFLGGNGEKLFF
>TRBJ2-2|NA|NA|TRBV29-1
TGCAGCGTCCCAAGTGGGGGAAGTACCGGGGAGCTGTTTTTT
CSVPSGGSTGELFF
>TRBJ1-4|NA|NA|TRBV20-1
TGCAGTGCCCCAAGGGAAAAACTGTTTTTT
CSAPREKLFF
>TRBJ1-1|NA|NA|TRBV27
TGTGCCAGCAGTCGATTAACAGGGACTATGAACACTGAAGCTTTCTTT
CASSRLTGTMNTEAFF
>TRBJ1-2|NA|NA|TRBV7-3
TGTGCCAGCAGCTCCCGTGGGGAGAGGAATGGCTACACCTTC
CASSSRGERNGYTF
>TRBJ2-7|NA|NA|TRBV11-3
TGTGCCAGCAGCTTCCCTATTTCCTACGAGCAGTACTTC
CASSFPISYEQYF
>TRBJ2-2|NA|few|TRBV2
TGTGCCAGCATGGAGATGAACACCGGGGAGCTGTTTTTT
CASMEMNTGELFF
>TRBJ1-2|TRBD1|NA|TRBV10-3
TGTGCCATCAGTGGTCCCAGGGACAGGGGTTCGTATGGCTACACCTTC
CAISGPRDRGSYGYTF
>TRBJ2-3|NA|once|TRBV21-1
TGTGCCAGCAGCACCCCGACTAGGACTCTCAGCACAGATACGCAGTATTTT
CASSTPTRTLSTDTQYF
>TRBJ2-3|NA|NA|TRBV5-1
TGCGCCAGCCGCGGAGCGGGTAGCACAGATACGCAGTATTTT
CASRGAGSTDTQYF
>TRBJ2-3|TRBD2|NA|TRBV5-1
TGCGCCAGCAGCTCCGGGACTAGCGGCACAGATACGCAGTATTTT
CASSSGTSGTDTQYF
>TRBJ2-5|NA|NA|TRBV7-9
TGTGCCAGCAGCTTATATACGGGAGTTGAGGAGACCCAGTACTTC
CASSLYTGVEETQYF
>TRBJ1-5|NA|NA|TRBV10-3
TGTGCCATCAGTTCTGATTATAGCAATCAGCCCCAGCATTTT
CAISSDYSNQPQHF
>TRBJ2-7|TRBD2|NA|TRBV5-1
TGCGCCAGCAGCTTTTTACTAGCGGGAGCCTACGAGCAGTACTTC
CASSFLLAGAYEQYF
>TRBJ2-2|TRBD2|NA|TRBV2
TGTGCCGACGGACTAGCGGGCAACACCGGGGAGCTGTTTTTT
CADGLAGNTGELFF
>TRBJ2-7|NA|once|TRBV6-6
TGTGCCAGCAGTTACGATGGCTCGTACGAGCAGTACTTC
CASSYDGSYEQYF
>TRBJ1-3|NA|few|TRBV30
TGTGCCTGGATTAGGCGGGGGTCTGGAAACACCATATATTTT
CAWIRRGSGNTIYF
>TRBJ2-2|NA|once|TRBV11-3
TGTGCCAGCAGCTTTGTCCAAGGCACCGGGGAGCTGTTTTTT
CASSFVQGTGELFF
>TRBJ2-7|TRBD2|NA|TRBV19
TGTGCCAGTAGTCTCGAGGGGAGCGGGAGCTGGAACGAGCAGTACTTC
CASSLEGSGSWNEQYF
>TRBJ2-1|TRBD1|NA|TRBV6-5
TGTGCCAGCAGTGCACCGGGACAGGGGGCGAATGAGCAGTTCTTC
CASSAPGQGANEQFF
>TRBJ2-3|NA|NA|TRBV19
TGTGCCAGTAGTATAGATAGGGGGGGCACAGATACGCAGTATTTT
CASSIDRGGTDTQYF
>TRBJ2-3|TRBD2|NA|TRBV9
TGTGCCAGCAGCCCAAATTCCCGACTAGCGGCAGATACGCAGTATTTT
CASSPNSRLAADTQYF
>TRBJ2-7|NA|NA|TRBV7-8
TGTGCCAGCAGCTTAGTGGGCTACCTCAACTACGAGCAGTACTTC
CASSLVGYLNYEQYF
>TRBJ2-2|NA|NA|TRBV28
TGTGCCAGCAGTATACCTAGTGTGGGGGAGCTGTTTTTT
CASSIPSVGELFF
>TRBJ2-3|NA|NA|TRBV7-9
TGTGCCAGCAGCTTAGCCGGGTTGCCAGATACGCAGTATTTT
CASSLAGLPDTQYF
>TRBJ2-4|NA|NA|TRBV11-3
TGTGCCAGCAGCTTACGGGGAGGCGTCCCCGCCAAAAACATTCAGTACTTC
CASSLRGGVPAKNIQYF
>TRBJ2-1|TRBD2|NA|TRBV11-2
TGTGCCAGCAGCTACACTAGCGGAACTCGCAATGAGCAGTTCTTC
CASSYTSGTRNEQFF
>TRBJ2-7|TRBD2|NA|TRBV5-6
TGTGCCAGCAGCGGGACTAGCGGGAGGGCCTCATTCGACGAGCAGTACTTC
CASSGTSGRASFDEQYF
>TRBJ1-4|NA|NA|TRBV11-2
TGTGCCAGCAGCTTATATCCAGGCCCCAATGAAAAACTGTTTTTT
CASSLYPGPNEKLFF
>TRBJ2-7|TRBD1|NA|TRBV4-1
TGCGCCAGCAGCCGAAGGGTCCCGGGACAGCACTACGAGCAGTACTTC
CASSRRVPGQHYEQYF
>TRBJ2-1|TRBD2|NA|TRBV7-8
TGTGCCAGCAGCAAGTTCGGGAGGGCCGATTACAATGAGCAGTTCTTC
CASSKFGRADYNEQFF
>TRBJ2-7|NA|NA|TRBV5-1
TGCGCCAGCATTGGCCAGGCCTCCTACGAGCAGTACTTC
CASIGQASYEQYF
>TRBJ2-3|NA|NA|TRBV6-4
TGTGCCAGCAGTTCCGAGAGTTCAGATACGCAGTATTTT
CASSSESSDTQYF
>TRBJ2-3|NA|once|TRBV7-7
TGTGCTAGCAGCTGGGGGGACTTCACAGATACGCAGTATTTT
CASSWGDFTDTQYF
>TRBJ2-7|NA|few|TRBV6-6
TGTGCCAGCAATTATCGGGGTTCCTACGAGCAGTACTTC
CASNYRGSYEQYF